What follows is one T cell receptor beta chain and its context. Its antigen is as yet unknown. The repertoire was sequenced with immunoSEQ multiplex PCR; TCRdb's copy has only in-frame clones and lacks some. The sample lists fewer than 110,000 clones, roughly 86% occurring once. The CDR3 consists of 14 residues. V was pared by 0 bases and J by 4 bases, with 10 bases between. Germline CDR1 LNHNV, CDR2 YYDKDF (reference sequence). The sample comes from a study of graft-versus-host responses after intestinal transplantation. As for the study in general: Transplant recipients had multivisceral, liver-intestinal, or isolated intestinal grafts. Study findings and constraints: Recipient bone marrow held GvH clones, some seen earlier in ileum or blood.

The V gene is TRBV15, the J gene TRBJ2-7, with D tentatively TRBD1 or TRBD2 (6 bases each). The clonotype was recovered from a human donor who was the organ donor for an intestinal transplant. This material consisted of unstimulated CD4+ T cells sorted from spleen or lymph node cells, taken before transplant. CDR3 residues: CATSRDPGAYEQYF. The DNA for the CDR3 is TGTGCCACCAGCAGAGATCCGGGGGCATACGAGCAGTACTTC.